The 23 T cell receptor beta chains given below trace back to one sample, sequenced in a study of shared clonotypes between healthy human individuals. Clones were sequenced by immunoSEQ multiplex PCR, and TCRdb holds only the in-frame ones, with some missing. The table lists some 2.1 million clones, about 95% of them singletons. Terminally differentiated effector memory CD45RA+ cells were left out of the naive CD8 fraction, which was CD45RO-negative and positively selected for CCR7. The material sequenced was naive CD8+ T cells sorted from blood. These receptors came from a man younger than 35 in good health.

The CDR3 is CASSLAQKTSFETQYF. As DNA, the CDR3 is TGTGCCAGCAGCTTAGCCCAAAAAACTAGCTTTGAGACGCAGTATTTT. The chain couples TRBV7-2 to TRBJ2-3; perhaps TRBD2 as D (6 bases). The CDR3 has 16 amino acids. Trimming stripped 0 bases from V and 9 bases from J, with 19 bases between. Germline values: CDR1 SGHTA, CDR2 FQGNSA.

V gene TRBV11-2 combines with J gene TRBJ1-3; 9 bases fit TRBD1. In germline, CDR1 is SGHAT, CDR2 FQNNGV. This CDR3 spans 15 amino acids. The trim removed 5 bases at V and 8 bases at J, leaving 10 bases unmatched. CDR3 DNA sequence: TGTGCCAGCAGCGCCCCGACAGGGGGGTCGGACACCATATATTTT. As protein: CASSAPTGGSDTIYF.

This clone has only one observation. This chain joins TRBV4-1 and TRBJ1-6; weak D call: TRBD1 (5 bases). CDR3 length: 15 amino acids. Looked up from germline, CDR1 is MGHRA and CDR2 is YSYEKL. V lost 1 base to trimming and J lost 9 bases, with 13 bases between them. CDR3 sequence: CASSQAAGAGSPLHF. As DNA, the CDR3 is TGCGCCAGCAGCCAAGCGGCTGGGGCTGGTTCACCCCTCCACTTT.

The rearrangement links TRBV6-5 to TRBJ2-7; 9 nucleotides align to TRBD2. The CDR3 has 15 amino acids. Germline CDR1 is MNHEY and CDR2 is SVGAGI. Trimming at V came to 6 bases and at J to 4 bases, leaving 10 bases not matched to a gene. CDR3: CASRPLAGSGYEQYF. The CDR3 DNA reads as TGTGCCAGCAGGCCTCTAGCGGGGAGTGGATACGAGCAGTACTTC.

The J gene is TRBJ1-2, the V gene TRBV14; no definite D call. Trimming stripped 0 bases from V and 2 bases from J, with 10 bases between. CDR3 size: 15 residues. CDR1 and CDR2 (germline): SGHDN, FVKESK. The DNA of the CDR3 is TGTGCCAGCAGCCAAGACGGGTTGACCAACTATGGCTACACCTTC. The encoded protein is CASSQDGLTNYGYTF. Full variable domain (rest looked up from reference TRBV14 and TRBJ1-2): EAGVTQFPSHSVIEKGQTVTLRCDPISGHDNLYWYRRVMGKEIKFLLHFVKESKQDESGMPNNRFLAERTGGTYSTLKVQPAELEDSGVYFCASSQDGLTNYGYTFGSGTRLTVV.

In DNA, the CDR3 is TGTGCCAGCAGTTTAAAGGGGTTTAGCAATCAGCCCCAGCATTTT. Its translation is CASSLKGFSNQPQHF. J is TRBJ1-5 and V is TRBV27, with D possibly TRBD1 on 5 matching bases. Germline V gives CDR1 MNHEY, CDR2 SMNVEV (reference sequence). The CDR3 runs 15 residues. The V end was cut by 2 bases, the J end by 0 bases, with 8 bases between.

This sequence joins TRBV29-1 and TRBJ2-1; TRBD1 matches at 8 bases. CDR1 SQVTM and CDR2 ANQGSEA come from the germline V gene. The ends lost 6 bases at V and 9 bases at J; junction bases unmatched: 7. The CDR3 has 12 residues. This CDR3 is CSVRTGTGEQFF. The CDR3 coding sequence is TGCAGCGTAAGGACAGGGACGGGTGAGCAGTTCTTC.

DNA for the CDR3: TGTGCCAGCAGCGTAGAGGTGGACAGGGCTACTTATGGCTACACCTTC. It translates to CASSVEVDRATYGYTF. The chain links TRBV9 to TRBJ1-2; 8 bases align to TRBD1. CDR3 length: 16 residues. V lost 0 bases and J lost 5; bases outside the gene matches: 9. Germline V CDR1 and CDR2: SGDLS, YYNGEE.

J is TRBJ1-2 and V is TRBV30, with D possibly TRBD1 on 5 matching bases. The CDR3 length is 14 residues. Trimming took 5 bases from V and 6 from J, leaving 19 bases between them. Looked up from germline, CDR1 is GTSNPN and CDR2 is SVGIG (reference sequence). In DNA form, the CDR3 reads TGTGCCTGGGGTCAAGAGAACAGGATCCATGGCTACACCTTC. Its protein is CAWGQENRIHGYTF. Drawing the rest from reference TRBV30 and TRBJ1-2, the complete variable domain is SQTIHQWPATLVQPVGSPLSLECTVEGTSNPNLYWYRQAAGRGLQLLFYSVGIGQISSEVPQNLSASRPQDRQFILSSKKLLLSDSGFYLCAWGQENRIHGYTFGSGTRLTVV.

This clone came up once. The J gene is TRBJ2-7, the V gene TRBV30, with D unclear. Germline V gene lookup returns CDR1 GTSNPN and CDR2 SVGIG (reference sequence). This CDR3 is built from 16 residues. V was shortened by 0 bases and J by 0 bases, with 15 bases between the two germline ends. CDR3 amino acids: CAWSVGVRSSSYEQYF. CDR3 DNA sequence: TGTGCCTGGAGTGTAGGTGTCAGGAGCAGCTCCTACGAGCAGTACTTC.

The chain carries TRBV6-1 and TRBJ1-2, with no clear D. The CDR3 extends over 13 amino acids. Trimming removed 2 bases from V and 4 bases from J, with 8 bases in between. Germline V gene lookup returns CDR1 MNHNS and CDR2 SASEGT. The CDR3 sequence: CASSEWAGYGYTF. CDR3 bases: TGTGCCAGCAGTGAATGGGCAGGCTATGGCTACACCTTC.

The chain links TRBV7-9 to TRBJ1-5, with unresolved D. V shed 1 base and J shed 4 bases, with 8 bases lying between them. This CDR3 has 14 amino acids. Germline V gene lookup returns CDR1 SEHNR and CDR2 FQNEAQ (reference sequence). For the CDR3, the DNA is TGTGCCAGCAGCTTAGGGCACGATAATCAGCCCCAGCATTTT. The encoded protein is CASSLGHDNQPQHF.

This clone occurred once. In DNA form, the CDR3 reads TGTGCCAGCAGTTTAGCAGCAACTATCTCCTACAATGAGCAGTTCTTC. It translates to CASSLAATISYNEQFF. V gene TRBV27 combines with J gene TRBJ2-1; D ambiguous. The CDR3 sequence is 16 residues long. Germline V gene lookup returns CDR1 MNHEY and CDR2 SMNVEV (reference sequence). The V end lost 2 bases, the J end lost 0 bases, and 11 bases lay between the germline ends.

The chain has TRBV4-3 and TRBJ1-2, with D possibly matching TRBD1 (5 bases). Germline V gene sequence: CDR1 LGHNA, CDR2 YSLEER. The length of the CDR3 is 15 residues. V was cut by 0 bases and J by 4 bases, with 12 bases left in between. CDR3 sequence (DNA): TGCGCCAGCAGCCAAGAATGGGGCCGGGGCTATGGCTACACCTTC. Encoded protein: CASSQEWGRGYGYTF.

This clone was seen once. DNA for the CDR3: TGTGCCAGCAGCTCCGGACACTATCAGCCCCAGCATTTT. Amino acid sequence: CASSSGHYQPQHF. This chain links TRBV5-4 with TRBJ1-5, with D maybe TRBD1 (5 bases). The V gene lost 3 bases and the J gene lost 5 bases, with 9 bases spanning the gap. Looked up from germline, CDR1 is SGHNT and CDR2 is YYREEE (reference sequence). This CDR3 region has 13 residues.

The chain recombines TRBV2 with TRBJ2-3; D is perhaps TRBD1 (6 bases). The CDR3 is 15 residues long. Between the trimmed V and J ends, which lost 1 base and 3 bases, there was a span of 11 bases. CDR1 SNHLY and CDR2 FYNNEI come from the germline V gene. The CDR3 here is CASSEGTVETDTQYF. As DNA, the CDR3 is TGTGCCAGCAGTGAAGGGACAGTTGAGACAGATACGCAGTATTTT.

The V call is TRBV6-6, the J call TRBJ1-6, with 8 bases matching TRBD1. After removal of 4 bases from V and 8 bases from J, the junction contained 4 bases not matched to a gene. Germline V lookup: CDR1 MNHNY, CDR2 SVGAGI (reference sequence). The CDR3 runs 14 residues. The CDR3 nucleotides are TGTGCCAGCAGTTCAGGACAGGGCTATTCACCCCTCCACTTT. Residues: CASSSGQGYSPLHF.

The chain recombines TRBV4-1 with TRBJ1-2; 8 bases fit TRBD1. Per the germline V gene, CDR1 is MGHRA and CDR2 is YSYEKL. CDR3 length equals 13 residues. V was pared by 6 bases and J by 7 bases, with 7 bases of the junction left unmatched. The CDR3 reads CASSLQGASGYTF. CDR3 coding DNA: TGCGCCAGCAGTCTTCAGGGGGCGAGTGGCTACACCTTC.

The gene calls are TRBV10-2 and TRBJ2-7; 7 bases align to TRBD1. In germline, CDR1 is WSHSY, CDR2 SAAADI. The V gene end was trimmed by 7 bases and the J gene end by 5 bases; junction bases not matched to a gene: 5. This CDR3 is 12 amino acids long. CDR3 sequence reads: CASNRGQDEQYF. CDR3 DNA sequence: TGCGCCAGCAATAGGGGGCAGGACGAGCAGTACTTC.

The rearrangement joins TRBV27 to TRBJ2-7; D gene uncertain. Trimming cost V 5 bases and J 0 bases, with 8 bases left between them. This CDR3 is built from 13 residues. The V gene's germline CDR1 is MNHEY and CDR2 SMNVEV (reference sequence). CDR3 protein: CASSPATSYEQYF. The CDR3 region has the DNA TGTGCCAGCAGTCCCGCGACCTCCTACGAGCAGTACTTC.

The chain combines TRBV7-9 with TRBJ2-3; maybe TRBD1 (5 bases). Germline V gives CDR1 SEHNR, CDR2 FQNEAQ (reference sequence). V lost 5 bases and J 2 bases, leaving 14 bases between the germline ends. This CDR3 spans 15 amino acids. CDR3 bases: TGTGCCAGCAGCCCAAAGAAGACAGTCACAGATACGCAGTATTTT. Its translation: CASSPKKTVTDTQYF.

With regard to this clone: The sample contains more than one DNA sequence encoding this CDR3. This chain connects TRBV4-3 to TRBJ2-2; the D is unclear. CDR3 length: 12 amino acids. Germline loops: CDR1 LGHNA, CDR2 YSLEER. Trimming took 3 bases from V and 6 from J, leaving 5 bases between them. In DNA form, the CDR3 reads TGCGCCAGCAGCCAGATTGCCGGGGAGCTGTTTTTT. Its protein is CASSQIAGELFF.

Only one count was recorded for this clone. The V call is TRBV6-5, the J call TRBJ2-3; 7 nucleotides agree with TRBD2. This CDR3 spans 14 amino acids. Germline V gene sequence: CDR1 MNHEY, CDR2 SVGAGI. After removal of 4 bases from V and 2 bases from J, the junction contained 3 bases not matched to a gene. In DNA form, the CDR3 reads TGTGCCAGCAGTTGGGGGGGGAACACAGATACGCAGTATTTT. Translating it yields CASSWGGNTDTQYF.